This T cell receptor beta chain was observed in a study of blood T cell dynamics during melanoma immunotherapy. This CDR3 has 14 amino acids. The V and J ends lost 7 bases and 6 bases respectively, with 16 bases between them. In germline, CDR1 is MDHEN, CDR2 SYDVKM. A fixed DNA input of 300 to 350 ng was used per bulk PBMC sample. Only in-frame clones appear in the TCRdb table, and some are missing; sequencing was by immunoSEQ multiplex PCR. Among around 20,000 clones listed, roughly nine tenths were seen once. This clone was seen just once. The antigen remains unidentified. Overall study results and limits: It remained unknown if the driving T cell clones were melanoma-specific.

Time point meaning: pre-treatment baseline. Blood was drawn before treatment and at week 3 after checkpoint blockade. Patients with prior systemic cancer treatment, concomitant immunosuppressants, or other active malignancies were excluded. The clonotype was recovered from a human donor with melanoma. V and J are TRBV28 and TRBJ1-5; maybe TRBD1 (6 bases). The starting material was blood, obtained from a patient treated with checkpoint blockade. The CDR3 loop is CASIKGVAGQPQHF. The CDR3 DNA is TGTGCCAGCATTAAGGGGGTGGCTGGTCAGCCCCAGCATTTT. The full variable domain, completed using reference TRBV28 and TRBJ1-5, is DVKVTQSSRYLVKRTGEKVFLECVQDMDHENMFWYRQDPGLGLRLIYFSYDVKMKEKGDIPEGYSVSREKKERFSLILESASTNQTSMYLCASIKGVAGQPQHFGDGTRLSIL.